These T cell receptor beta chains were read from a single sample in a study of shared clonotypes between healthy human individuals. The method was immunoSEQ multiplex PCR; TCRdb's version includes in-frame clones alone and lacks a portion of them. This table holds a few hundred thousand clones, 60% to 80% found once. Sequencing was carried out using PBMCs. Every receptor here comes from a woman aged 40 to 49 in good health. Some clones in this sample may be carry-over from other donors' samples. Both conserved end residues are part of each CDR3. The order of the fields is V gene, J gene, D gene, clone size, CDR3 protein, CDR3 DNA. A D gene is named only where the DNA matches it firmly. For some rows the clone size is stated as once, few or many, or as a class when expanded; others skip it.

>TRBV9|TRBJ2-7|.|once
CASSVGQGGWSSYEQYF
TGTGCCAGCAGCGTAGGTCAAGGCGGATGGAGCTCCTACGAGCAGTACTTC
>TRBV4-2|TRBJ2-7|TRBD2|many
CASSHGTSGSYEQYF
TGTGCCAGCAGCCACGGGACTAGCGGGAGCTACGAGCAGTACTTC
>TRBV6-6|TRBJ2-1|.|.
CASSREWTNEQFF
TGTGCCAGCAGTCGGGAGTGGACCAATGAGCAGTTCTTC
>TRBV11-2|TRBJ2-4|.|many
CASSLVTSRNIQYF
TGTGCCAGCAGCTTAGTCACTAGTAGAAACATTCAGTACTTC
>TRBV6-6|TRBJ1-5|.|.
CASSRGPETLRDF
TGTGCCAGCAGCCGCGGACCTGAGACCCTCCGGGATTTT
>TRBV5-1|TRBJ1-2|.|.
CASSLEADPTTNYGYTF
TGCGCCAGCAGCTTGGAGGCAGACCCGACCACTAACTATGGCTACACCTTC
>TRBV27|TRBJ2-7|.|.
CASSLIHAGPEQYF
TGTGCCAGCAGTTTGATACATGCCGGTCCCGAGCAGTACTTC
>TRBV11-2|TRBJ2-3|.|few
CASSSLSTDTQYF
TGTGCCAGCAGCTCCCTATCCACAGATACGCAGTATTTT
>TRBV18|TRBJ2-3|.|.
CASSRVTTLHTDTQYF
TGTGCCAGCTCACGCGTGACTACGCTTCACACAGATACGCAGTATTTT
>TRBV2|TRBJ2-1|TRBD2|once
CASKSGTNSYNEQFF
TGTGCCAGCAAATCCGGGACTAACTCCTACAATGAGCAGTTCTTC
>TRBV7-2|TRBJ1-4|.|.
CASSLSRAVGEKLFF
TGTGCCAGCAGCTTATCCCGGGCAGTAGGTGAAAAACTGTTTTTT
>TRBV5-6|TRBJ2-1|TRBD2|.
CASSLGASGSNEQFF
TGTGCCAGCAGCTTGGGGGCTAGCGGGAGCAATGAGCAGTTCTTC
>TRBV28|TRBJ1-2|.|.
CASSDVPGNDGCTF
TGTGCCAGCAGTGACGTCCCGGGAAATGATGGCTGCACCTTC
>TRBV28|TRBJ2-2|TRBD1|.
CASSPGQGRNGELFF
TGTGCCAGCAGTCCGGGACAGGGTCGTAACGGGGAGCTGTTTTTT
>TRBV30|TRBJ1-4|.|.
CAWRGYEEKLFF
TGTGCCTGGAGAGGGTATGAGGAAAAACTGTTTTTT
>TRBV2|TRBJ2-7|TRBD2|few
CASSPGGIGLAGLKDEQYF
TGTGCCAGCAGCCCCGGGGGAATTGGGCTAGCGGGACTTAAAGACGAGCAGTACTTC
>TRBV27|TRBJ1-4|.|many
CASSLSDDQPRLTGNNEKLFF
TGTGCCAGCAGTTTATCGGATGACCAACCCCGTCTAACAGGGAATAATGAAAAACTGTTTTTT
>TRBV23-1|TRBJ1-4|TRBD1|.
CASSQGNRGWNEKLFF
TGCGCCAGCAGTCAGGGAAACAGGGGTTGGAATGAAAAACTGTTTTTT
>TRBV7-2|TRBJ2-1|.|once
CASSFGGGNNNEQFF
TGTGCCAGCAGCTTCGGCGGCGGCAACAACAATGAGCAGTTCTTC
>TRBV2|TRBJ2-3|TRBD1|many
CASSEGQGALGAQYF
TGTGCCAGCAGTGAAGGACAGGGGGCGCTTGGTGCGCAGTATTTT